This T cell receptor (beta chain) was identified in a study of shared clonotypes between healthy human individuals. Germline CDR1 reads ENHRY; CDR2 reads SYGVKD. The CDR3 length is 16 residues. V was trimmed by 0 bases and J by 7 bases, leaving 16 bases between them. Regarding the study as a whole: With a handful of donors compared, roughly 5% of naive CD4 clonotypes were shared.

As concerns this clone: The antigen is undetermined.

There were no recent acute infections or vaccinations among the donors, who were healthy HIV-negative adults. Profiled with immunoSEQ multiplex PCR; TCRdb holds only in-frame clones, not every one. Of roughly 2.5 million clones in the sample, approximately 94% were seen once. Sequenced material: naive CD4+ T cells sorted from blood. Stated subset: CD45RA+ positively selected. The sequence came from a young man in good health. V gene TRBV10-3 combines with J gene TRBJ2-1; D call uncertain. The CDR3 DNA reads TGTGCCATCAGTGAGTCTCCTACCTCCCCCGGGAATGAGCAGTTCTTC. It specifies CAISESPTSPGNEQFF.